This TCR beta chain is from a study of Ad26.COV2.S vaccination and SARS-CoV-2 variants (dated by TCRdb to the early 2020s). Looking at the study overall: Vaccine-arm donors were drawn from COV1001, a multicentre, randomized, double-blind, placebo-controlled phase I-IIa trial of Ad26.COV2.S in healthy adults. Participants in the trial were split at random into five groups of five each, receiving low-dose or high-dose Ad26.COV2.S once or twice, or else placebo on both occasions. Ad26.COV2.S was given intramuscularly at 5x10^10 or 1x10^11 viral particles, as a single shot or as two shots 56 days apart. Throughout the experiments and outcome assessment, investigators stayed blinded to trial group allocation. The specificity and breadth of SARS-CoV-2-reactive T cell receptors after Ad26.COV2.S vaccination were assessed by TCRbeta repertoire sequencing. The TCR-sequenced set comprised approximately 30 samples: around 20 Ad26.COV2.S vaccine recipients, 5 placebo recipients and 8 SARS-CoV-2 convalescent individuals. Results the study describes overall, beyond this receptor: Higher spike-specific TCR breadth was observed in Ad26.COV2.S recipients than in placebo recipients (P = 0.0014). Comparing responses between vaccine doses or regimens was not something the study was powered to do. Non-spike TCR breadth was comparable between vaccine and placebo recipients, consistent with the vaccine containing only spike. After vaccination, substantial breadth of spike-specific CD8+ and CD4+ T cell responses was reported. It was noted by the authors that total T cell responses may have been underestimated by the TCR breadth and depth analyses.

The immunoSEQ Assay was the method used to sequence TCRbeta CDR3 regions. After extraction, genomic DNA underwent amplification by bias-controlled multiplex PCR, followed by high-throughput sequencing. In the paper's pipeline: To quantify the absolute abundance of each unique TCRbeta CDR3 region, sequences were collapsed and filtered. Usable DNA was measured by amplifying reference genes present in all nucleated cells, and TCRbeta template counts were normalized to that usable DNA to estimate T cell fraction. Repertoire TCRs were annotated as SARS-CoV-2-specific when V gene, CDR3 amino acid sequence and J gene were exactly matched to a known reactive TCR set. The reference SARS-CoV-2 TCR set was obtained from MIRA and was filtered for enrichment in COVID-19-positive ImmuneCODE repertoires, whereby public or cross-reactive TCRs were removed. Drawing on the MIRA antigens, annotated TCRs were analysed further at the level of specific ORF or position within ORF. Depth was the summed frequency of annotated unique rearrangements, while breadth was defined as annotated unique rearrangements over total unique productive rearrangements. Two-sided Wilcoxon rank-sum tests were applied when comparing TCR breadth between groups. TCRdb holds this immuneACCESS table with in-frame rearrangements only. Some clones are missing; in checked studies, unresolved V genes explain under half, and the rest has no known cause. The V and J calls and the clone size are those of that table, but D and trimming were determined from the DNA. Counted in this sample were some 390,000 clones; about 88% of them appeared once. The leading ten clones occupy under 2% of the sample.

Points on this clone: Its cognate antigen has yet to be identified. Base-call qualities are not available, and no considerably larger clone is one nucleotide away.

V loses 7 bases at its end and J loses 3 bases; junction bases beyond the gene matches: 9. The CDR3 runs 15 amino acids, cysteine and phenylalanine included. CDR3 DNA only is kept here, 45 bases in frame from base 1. From the germline V gene (reference sequence), CDR1 is MNHNY and CDR2 is SVGAGI. Per the publication, the treatment or condition label means: some 20 received Ad26.COV2.S at low or high dose, single or two shots; 5 received placebo; per-sample allocation not given. Repertoires of vaccine and placebo recipients were sequenced from samples collected on day 63 after the first injection. Between 29 July and 7 August 2020, Cohort 1b enrolled 25 adults aged 18-55 years at one site in Boston, USA. Ad26.COV2.S consisted of a replication-incompetent adenovirus type 26 vector by which a prefusion-stabilized SARS-CoV-2 spike protein from the original Wuhan strain was expressed.

The sequenced sample was peripheral blood, obtained in a trial of Ad26.COV2.S vaccine versus placebo. Recombination connected TRBV6-6 to TRBJ2-1, and 7 bases in between align with TRBD1. The receptor was isolated from a person aged 18-65 years who received the Ad26.COV2.S COVID-19 vaccine or a placebo. The CDR3 region reads CASTPARDSYNEQFF. The nucleotide sequence reads TGTGCCAGCACTCCCGCCAGGGACAGCTACAATGAGCAGTTCTTC.